The source of this T cell receptor (beta chain) is a study of blood T cell repertoires in COVID-19. Trimming stripped 1 base from V and 3 bases from J, with 19 bases between. Germline V lookup: CDR1 LGHNT, CDR2 FRNRAP. This CDR3 has 17 amino acids. Assay: immunoSEQ multiplex PCR; the TCRdb copy retains only in-frame clones and omits some. The data hold approximately 160,000 clones, with about 88% observed a single time. The rearrangement uses TRBV12-5 and TRBJ2-7; D is possibly TRBD1 (6 bases). The sequence came from a woman aged 60-75 years with COVID-19, enrolled during active disease. Sequencing input: peripheral blood. DNA for the CDR3: TGTGCTAGTGGTTTGGCAGCCGGGACGCCAGGGGACTACGAGCAGTACTTC. It translates to CASGLAAGTPGDYEQYF.